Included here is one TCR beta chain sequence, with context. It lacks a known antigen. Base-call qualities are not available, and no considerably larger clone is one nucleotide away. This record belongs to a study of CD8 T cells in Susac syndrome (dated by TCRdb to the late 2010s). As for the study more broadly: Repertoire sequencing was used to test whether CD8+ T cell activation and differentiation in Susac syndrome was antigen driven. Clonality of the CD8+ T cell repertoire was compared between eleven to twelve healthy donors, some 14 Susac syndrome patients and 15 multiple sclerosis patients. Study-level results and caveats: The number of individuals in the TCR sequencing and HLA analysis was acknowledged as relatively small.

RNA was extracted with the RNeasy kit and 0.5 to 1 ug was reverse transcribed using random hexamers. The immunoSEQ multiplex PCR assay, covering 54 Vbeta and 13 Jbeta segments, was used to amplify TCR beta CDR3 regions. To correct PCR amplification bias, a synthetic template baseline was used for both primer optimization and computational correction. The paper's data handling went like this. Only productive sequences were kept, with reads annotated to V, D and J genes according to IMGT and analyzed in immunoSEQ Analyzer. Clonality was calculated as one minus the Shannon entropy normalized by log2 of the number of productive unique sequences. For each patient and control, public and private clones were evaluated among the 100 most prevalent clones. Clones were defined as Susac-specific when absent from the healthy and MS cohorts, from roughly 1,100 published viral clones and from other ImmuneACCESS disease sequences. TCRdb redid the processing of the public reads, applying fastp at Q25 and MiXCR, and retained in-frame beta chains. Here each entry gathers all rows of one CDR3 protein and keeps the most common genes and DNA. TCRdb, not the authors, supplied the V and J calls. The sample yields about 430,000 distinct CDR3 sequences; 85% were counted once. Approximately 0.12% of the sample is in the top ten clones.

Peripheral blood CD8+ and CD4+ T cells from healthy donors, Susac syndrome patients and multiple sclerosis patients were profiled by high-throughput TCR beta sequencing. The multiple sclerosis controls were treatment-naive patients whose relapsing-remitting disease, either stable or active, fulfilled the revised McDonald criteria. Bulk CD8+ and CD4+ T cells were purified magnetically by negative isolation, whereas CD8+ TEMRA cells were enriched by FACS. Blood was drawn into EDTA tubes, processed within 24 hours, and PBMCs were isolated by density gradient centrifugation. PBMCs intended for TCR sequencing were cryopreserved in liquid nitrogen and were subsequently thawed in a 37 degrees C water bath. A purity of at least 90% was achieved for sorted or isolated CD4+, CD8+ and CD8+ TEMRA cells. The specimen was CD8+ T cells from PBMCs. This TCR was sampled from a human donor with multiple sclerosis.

The CDR3 sequence is CASSEVAGFNEQFF. The nucleotide sequence reads as follows: TGTGCCAGCAGTGAAGTTGCCGGGTTCAATGAGCAGTTCTTC. Recombination connected TRBV6-1 to TRBJ2-1; the D segment cannot be called with confidence. Cut back by 1 base and 6 bases, the V and J ends lie 10 bases apart. The germline V gene encodes CDR1 MNHNS and CDR2 SASEGT. The CDR3 sequence holds 14 residues, the cysteine and phenylalanine included. This entry keeps only the CDR3 DNA: 42 bases, framed from base 1.